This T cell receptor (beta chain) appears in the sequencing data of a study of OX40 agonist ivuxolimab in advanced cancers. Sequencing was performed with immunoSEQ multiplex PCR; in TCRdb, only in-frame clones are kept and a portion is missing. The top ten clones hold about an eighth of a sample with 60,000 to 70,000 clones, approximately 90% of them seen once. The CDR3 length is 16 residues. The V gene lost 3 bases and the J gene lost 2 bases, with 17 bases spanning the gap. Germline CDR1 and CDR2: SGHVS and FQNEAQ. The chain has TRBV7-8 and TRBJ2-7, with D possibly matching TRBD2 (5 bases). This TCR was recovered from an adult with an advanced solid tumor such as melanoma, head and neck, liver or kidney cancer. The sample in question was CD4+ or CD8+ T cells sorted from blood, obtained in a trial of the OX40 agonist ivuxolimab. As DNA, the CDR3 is TGTGCCAGCAGCTTGGGGAGCGGCAGTGACACCTACGAGCAGTACTTC. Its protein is CASSLGSGSDTYEQYF. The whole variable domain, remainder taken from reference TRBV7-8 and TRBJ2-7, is GAGVSQSPRYKVAKRGQDVALRCDPISGHVSLFWYQQALGQGPEFLTYFQNEAQLDKSGLPSDRFFAERPEGSVSTLKIQRTQQEDSAVYLCASSLGSGSDTYEQYFGPGTRLTVT.